This is a list of T cell receptor beta chains from one sample in a study of shared clonotypes between healthy human individuals. Here immunoSEQ multiplex PCR was the method, and the copy in TCRdb shows in-frame clones only, minus some. The sample carries some 2,000,000 clones, 95% recorded once. Input material: naive CD4+ T cells sorted from blood. These TCRs come from a man in his late teens or twenties in good health. The CDR3 runs from the conserved cysteine through the conserved F or W. A D gene is named only where the DNA matches it firmly. Size tells how often a clone was seen (once, few, many) or the class of an expanded clone, and some rows leave it out.

abundance,d_gene,len,j_gene,v_gene,CDR3nt,CDR3aa
.,.,14,TRBJ1-3,TRBV9,TGTGCCAGCAGCGTAGACCCCTCTGGAAACACCATATATTTT,CASSVDPSGNTIYF
.,.,16,TRBJ2-3,TRBV30,TGTGCCTGGAGTGTAGGGACCGGGGCCTTTGGGGATACGCAGTATTTT,CAWSVGTGAFGDTQYF
few,TRBD2,15,TRBJ2-5,TRBV5-4,TGTGCCAGCAGCCGGACTAGCGGGGTACAAGAGACCCAGTACTTC,CASSRTSGVQETQYF
.,.,16,TRBJ1-4,TRBV9,TGTGCCAGCAGCGTATCCCCCGCAGGAACTAATGAAAAACTGTTTTTT,CASSVSPAGTNEKLFF
.,.,15,TRBJ2-7,TRBV11-2,TGTGCCAGCAGCCCTCTGGGGTCTGGGACCTACGAGCAGTACTTC,CASSPLGSGTYEQYF
.,.,12,TRBJ2-3,TRBV15,TGTGCCACCAGCAGACGCACAGATACGCAGTATTTT,CATSRRTDTQYF
once,.,14,TRBJ2-7,TRBV19,TGTGCCAGTAGCAATGGAGACAGTAACTACGAGCAGTACTTC,CASSNGDSNYEQYF
.,TRBD2,15,TRBJ2-7,TRBV18,TGTGCCAGCTCACAGGGGACTAGCGGGCCATACGAGCAGTACTTC,CASSQGTSGPYEQYF
.,.,18,TRBJ2-3,TRBV10-2,TGCGCCAGCAGTGATGGTAGCGGAGCGTTCTCTAGCACAGATACGCAGTATTTT,CASSDGSGAFSSTDTQYF
.,.,17,TRBJ2-1,TRBV7-9,TGTGCCAGCAGGCATCCGGAGGGCCCACTTATTTACAATGAGCAGTTCTTC,CASRHPEGPLIYNEQFF
.,.,13,TRBJ1-2,TRBV15,TGTGCCACCAGCAGAGATCAGGCGGGTGGCTACACCTTC,CATSRDQAGGYTF
.,.,13,TRBJ2-3,TRBV2,TGTGCCAGCACCTTAGACAGCACAGATACGCAGTATTTT,CASTLDSTDTQYF
.,TRBD1,14,TRBJ1-1,TRBV6-1,TGTGCCAGCAGTATAGACAGGGGGGACACTGAAGCTTTCTTT,CASSIDRGDTEAFF
.,TRBD1,14,TRBJ2-1,TRBV5-1,TGCGCCAGCGATACCGGGACAGGGATCGATGAGCAGTTCTTC,CASDTGTGIDEQFF
.,.,14,TRBJ2-1,TRBV11-3,TGTGCCAGCAGCACTACTAGCTCCTACAATGAGCAGTTCTTC,CASSTTSSYNEQFF
.,.,13,TRBJ1-2,TRBV5-1,TGCGCCAGCAGCCAAGACAGAAACTATGGCTACACCTTC,CASSQDRNYGYTF
.,TRBD1,16,TRBJ1-1,TRBV5-1,TGCGCCAGCAGCTTGGCCTCGGGACAGGTGAACACTGAAGCTTTCTTT,CASSLASGQVNTEAFF
.,TRBD1,14,TRBJ2-7,TRBV10-3,TGTGCCATCAGTGGTACGGACAGGTTTGTCGAGCAGTACTTC,CAISGTDRFVEQYF
.,.,13,TRBJ2-1,TRBV6-5,TGTGCCAGCACACCTAAGCTAAGGAATGAGCAGTTCTTC,CASTPKLRNEQFF
.,.,14,TRBJ1-2,TRBV9,TGTGCCAGCAGCGAGGAGGGTACCTATCGTGGCTACACCTTC,CASSEEGTYRGYTF
.,TRBD1,15,TRBJ2-2,TRBV6-5,TGTGCCAGCAGTTACTCCCAGGGGGCAACCGGGGAGCTGTTTTTT,CASSYSQGATGELFF
.,.,16,TRBJ1-5,TRBV19,TGTGCCAGTAGTATCGGTCTCGGGGATAGCAATCAGCCCCAGCATTTT,CASSIGLGDSNQPQHF
once,TRBD1,15,TRBJ1-3,TRBV19,TGTGCCAGTAGTGCAGGGGGCCAAGCTGGAAACACCATATATTTT,CASSAGGQAGNTIYF
.,TRBD1,16,TRBJ1-2,TRBV18,TGTGCCAGCTCACCACCTACGACAGGGGGCAACTATGGCTACACCTTC,CASSPPTTGGNYGYTF
.,TRBD1,13,TRBJ1-1,TRBV6-5,TGTGCCAGCAGTCTCGGCCGGGACAGAGAAGCTTTCTTT,CASSLGRDREAFF
once,.,13,TRBJ1-1,TRBV28,TGTGCCAGCAGTTCAGGGCAGGCCCGGCAAGCTTTCTTT,CASSSGQARQAFF
.,TRBD1,14,TRBJ1-1,TRBV5-1,TGCGCCAGCAGCCGGGGACAGGTAAACACTGAAGCTTTCTTT,CASSRGQVNTEAFF
.,TRBD1,17,TRBJ2-3,TRBV19,TGTGCCAGTAGTGCAGGGACAGGGGGCGGTAGCACAGATACGCAGTATTTT,CASSAGTGGGSTDTQYF
.,.,15,TRBJ2-1,TRBV19,TGTGCCAGTAGTTTGACAGGCGGGCAGGGGAATGAGCAGTTCTTC,CASSLTGGQGNEQFF
.,.,16,TRBJ2-3,TRBV7-6,TGTGCCAGCAGCTTAGTATCGGCGCTAAGCACAGATACGCAGTATTTT,CASSLVSALSTDTQYF
.,.,14,TRBJ1-1,TRBV9,TGTGCCAGCAGCGTAGACAGATTTAACACTGAAGCTTTCTTT,CASSVDRFNTEAFF
.,TRBD1,13,TRBJ2-7,TRBV10-1,TGCGCCAGCAGGGGACAGGGGGACTACGAGCAGTACTTC,CASRGQGDYEQYF
.,TRBD1,16,TRBJ2-5,TRBV18,TGTGCCAGCTCACCACCGACAGGGGGCCTGCAAGAGACCCAGTACTTC,CASSPPTGGLQETQYF
.,TRBD2,15,TRBJ2-7,TRBV7-9,TGTGCCAGCAGCTCCGGACTAGCGGGACCCTACGAGCAGTACTTC,CASSSGLAGPYEQYF
.,.,11,TRBJ2-7,TRBV10-3,TGTGCCATCAGTAGGGGTGAGCGGTTAGACTTC,CAISRGERLDF
.,.,17,TRBJ2-7,TRBV18,TGTGCCAGCTCACCGACAAGGAGTAGCTTTTACTCCTACGAGCAGTACTTC,CASSPTRSSFYSYEQYF
.,TRBD1,16,TRBJ1-2,TRBV6-5,TGTGCCAGCAGTTACGACCGGGACAGAAGAAACTATGGCTACACCTTC,CASSYDRDRRNYGYTF